The 2 T cell receptor beta chains in this list originate from one sample, sequenced in a study of Ad26.COV2.S vaccination and SARS-CoV-2 variants. The protocol was immunoSEQ multiplex PCR, while the TCRdb copy is restricted to in-frame clones and leaves out a portion. The sample lists about 350,000 clones; about 90% were seen once. This specimen was peripheral blood, taken after recovery from COVID-19. The receptors derive from a human donor who had recovered from COVID-19.

The rearrangement links TRBV9 to TRBJ2-1; 8 nucleotides line up with TRBD1. This CDR3 region has 17 residues. Germline CDR1 reads SGDLS; CDR2 reads YYNGEE. J lost 9 bases, V lost 0 bases, and 14 bases had no gene match. The CDR3 sequence: CASSVDPLLDRASEQFF. In DNA, the CDR3 is TGTGCCAGCAGCGTAGACCCCTTACTGGACAGGGCAAGTGAGCAGTTCTTC.

The chain combines TRBV3-1 (or the pseudogene TRBV3-2) with TRBJ1-2, with a tentative D call TRBD1 (6 bases). There are 14 residues in the CDR3. V lost 0 bases, J lost 7 bases, and 12 bases lay in between. The germline CDR1 and CDR2 sequences are LGHDT and YNNKEL (reference sequence). The CDR3 protein is CASSQDNRVGGYTF. As DNA, the CDR3 is TGTGCCAGCAGCCAAGATAACAGGGTGGGTGGCTACACCTTC.